The sequence of this TCR beta chain was determined in a study of T cell changes during pregnancy in multiple sclerosis. The CDR3 covers 13 residues. The V and J ends lost 1 base and 3 bases respectively, with 7 bases between them. From germline, CDR1 is SGHKS and CDR2 YYEKEE (reference sequence). This table comes from immunoSEQ multiplex PCR, and its TCRdb copy is limited to in-frame clones, with some not included. The sample lists roughly 29,000 clones, approximately 88% occurring once. This material consisted of CD8+ T cells from peripheral blood mononuclear cells, taken before pregnancy. The chain joins TRBV5-5 to TRBJ1-1; D gene ambiguous. This clonotype was obtained from a female donor with multiple sclerosis, enrolled in a pregnancy study. CDR3 sequence reads: CASSLSGYTEAFF. The CDR3 coding sequence is TGTGCCAGCAGCTTGTCGGGGTACACTGAAGCTTTCTTT.